This T cell receptor beta chain originates from a study of vaccination effects on CD4 cells after COVID-19. Study information: The ViraFEST assay expanded antigen-specific CD4+ T cells with viral peptide pools before sequencing.

Data came from immunoSEQ multiplex PCR; TCRdb stores just in-frame clones and leaves some out. The sample includes around 47,000 clones, about three quarters of them seen just once. The CDR3 totals 15 residues. Trimming shortened V by 0 bases and J by 3 bases, and 12 bases separated the two germline ends. Looked up from germline, CDR1 is SGHTA and CDR2 is FQGNSA. A roughly ten-day culture period preceded the isolation of CD4+ T cells. Of the BNT162b2 and mRNA-1273 vaccines, participants received two doses of one or the other. The healthy vaccine recipients, who had no prior SARS-CoV-2 infection, showed negative nucleocapsid antibodies. Concerning this clone itself: Its specificity is unknown.

Overall study results and limits: Few convalescent patients and no early post-infection timepoints were included in the study.

The genes are TRBV7-2 and TRBJ2-7, with D perhaps matching TRBD2 (6 bases). Here the sequenced sample was CD4+ T cells from PBMCs cultured without peptide, taken after COVID-19 vaccination. The sequence was collected from a human donor who received a COVID-19 vaccine. CDR3 region: CASSLALAANYEQYF. The CDR3 nucleotides are TGTGCCAGCAGCTTAGCACTAGCAGCTAACTACGAGCAGTACTTC.